At least ten counts were recorded for the clone carrying this T cell receptor beta chain. Amplification yielded TCR beta CDR3 regions, with RNA transcripts as the source. HTBI primers were used for first-round RT-PCR of the TCR CDR3. TCRdb used MiXCR to reprocess the multiplex PCR reads, holding one entry per CDR3 protein. The sample lists a few hundred thousand distinct CDR3 sequences; roughly 14% were seen once. The CDR3 is made up of 12 amino acids. Between the trimmed V and J ends, which lost 4 bases and 1 base, there was a span of 4 bases. Per germline, CDR1 ENHRY and CDR2 SYGVKD. This sample was included in a study of T cells in Graves' hyperthyroidism and ophthalmopathy. Study-level information: Upon initial diagnosis and before any treatment, peripheral blood was collected.

The sequenced sample consisted of blood. The receptor was isolated from a woman aged 40 to 55 with Graves' hyperthyroidism that later progressed to Graves' ophthalmopathy. The genes are TRBV10-3 and TRBJ1-1; D gene unclear. The CDR3 spells CAISGQNTEAFF. The CDR3 DNA follows: TGTGCCATCAGTGGGCAGAACACTGAAGCTTTCTTT.